The clone carrying this T cell receptor beta chain was picked up many times. Looked up from germline, CDR1 is MNHEY and CDR2 is SVGEGT. There are 12 residues in the CDR3. Trimming took 4 bases from V and 6 from J, leaving 9 bases between them. The data derive from a study of blood T cells in healthy people across ages. A second PCR, run for about 6 to 12 cycles, used a sample-barcoded 5' primer plus a J-beta primer mix. Each CDR3 protein is one row after TCRdb ran MiXCR on the 5' RACE reads. Among about 720,000 distinct CDR3 sequences listed, 22% were seen once. This chain joins TRBV6-2 or TRBV6-3 and TRBJ1-1, with a possible D match to TRBD1 (6 bases). The clonotype comes from an older man in good health. The sample was blood. Here the CDR3 reads CASSWGGSEAFF. In DNA form, the CDR3 reads TGTGCCAGCAGTTGGGGGGGCTCTGAAGCTTTCTTT.